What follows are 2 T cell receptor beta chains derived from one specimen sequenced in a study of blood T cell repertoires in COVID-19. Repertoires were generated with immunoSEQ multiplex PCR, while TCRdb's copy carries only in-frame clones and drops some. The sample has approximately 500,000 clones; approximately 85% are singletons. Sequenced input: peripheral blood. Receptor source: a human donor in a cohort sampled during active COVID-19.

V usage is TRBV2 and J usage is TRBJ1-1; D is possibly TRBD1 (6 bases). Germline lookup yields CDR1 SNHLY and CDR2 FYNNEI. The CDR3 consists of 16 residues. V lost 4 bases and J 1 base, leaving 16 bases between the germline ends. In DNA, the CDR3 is TGTGCCAGCAGTGCAGACAGGTCCCCTCCGAACACTGAAGCTTTCTTT. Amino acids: CASSADRSPPNTEAFF.

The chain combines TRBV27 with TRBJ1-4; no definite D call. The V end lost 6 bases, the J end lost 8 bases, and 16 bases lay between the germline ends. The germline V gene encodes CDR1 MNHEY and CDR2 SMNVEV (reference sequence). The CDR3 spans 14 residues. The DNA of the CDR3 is TGTGCCAGCAGGCCCGGCGGAGTGGTCGAAAAACTGTTTTTT. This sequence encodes CASRPGGVVEKLFF.